This T cell receptor beta chain is from a study of T cell repertoires in cytomegalovirus infection. The CDR3 length is 16 residues. V lost 1 base and J lost 0, with 13 bases in between. Germline values: CDR1 LNHNV, CDR2 YYDKDF (reference sequence). A few counts support this clonotype. The antigen is not known. TCRdb redid the calling of the reads with MiXCR, one entry per CDR3 protein. The sample has more than 250,000 distinct CDR3 sequences, 20% to 25% seen once. Sequenced here: cultured PBMCs, sampled from culture after CMV antigen stimulation. The chain carries TRBV15 and TRBJ2-7; D assignment may be TRBD1 or TRBD2 (5 bases each). The source is a human donor in good health (CMV status not recorded). Some clones in this sample may be carry-over from other donors' samples. Written as DNA, the CDR3 is TGTGCCACCAGCAGAGCGGGACCCAAGAGCTCCTACGAGCAGTACTTC. It is translated as CATSRAGPKSSYEQYF.